This T cell receptor (beta chain) emerged from a study of OX40 agonist ivuxolimab in advanced cancers. TCRdb's table, derived via immunoSEQ multiplex PCR, lists solely in-frame clones and lacks some. The data hold about 20,000 clones, with approximately 87% observed a single time. CDR1 PRHDT and CDR2 FYEKMQ come from the germline V gene (reference sequence). The CDR3 covers 13 residues. V dropped 4 bases and J dropped 4; count of bases not matched to a gene: 3. Here the sequenced sample was CD4+ or CD8+ T cells sorted from blood, taken in a trial of the OX40 agonist ivuxolimab. The chain has TRBV13 and TRBJ1-1, with 7 bases identical to TRBD1. This sequence was found in an adult with an advanced solid tumor such as melanoma, head and neck, liver or kidney cancer. CDR3 DNA sequence: TGTGCCAGCAGCTACAGGGGAGGCACTGAAGCTTTCTTT. Residues: CASSYRGGTEAFF. Complete variable domain (other parts from reference TRBV13 and TRBJ1-1): AAGVIQSPRHLIKEKRETATLKCYPIPRHDTVYWYQQGPGQDPQFLISFYEKMQSDKGSIPDRFSAQQFSDYHSELNMSSLELGDSALYFCASSYRGGTEAFFGQGTRLTVV.